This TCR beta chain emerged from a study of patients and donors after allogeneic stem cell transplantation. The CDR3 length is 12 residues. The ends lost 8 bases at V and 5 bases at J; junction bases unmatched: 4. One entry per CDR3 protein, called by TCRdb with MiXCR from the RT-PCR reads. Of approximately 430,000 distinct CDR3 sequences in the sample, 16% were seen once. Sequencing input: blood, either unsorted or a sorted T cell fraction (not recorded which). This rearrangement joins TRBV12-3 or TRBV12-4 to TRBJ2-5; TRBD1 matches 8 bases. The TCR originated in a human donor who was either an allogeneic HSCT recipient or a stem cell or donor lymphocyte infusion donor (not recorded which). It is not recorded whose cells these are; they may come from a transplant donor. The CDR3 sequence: CASATGGETQYF. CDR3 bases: TGTGCCAGCGCAACAGGGGGTGAGACCCAGTACTTC.